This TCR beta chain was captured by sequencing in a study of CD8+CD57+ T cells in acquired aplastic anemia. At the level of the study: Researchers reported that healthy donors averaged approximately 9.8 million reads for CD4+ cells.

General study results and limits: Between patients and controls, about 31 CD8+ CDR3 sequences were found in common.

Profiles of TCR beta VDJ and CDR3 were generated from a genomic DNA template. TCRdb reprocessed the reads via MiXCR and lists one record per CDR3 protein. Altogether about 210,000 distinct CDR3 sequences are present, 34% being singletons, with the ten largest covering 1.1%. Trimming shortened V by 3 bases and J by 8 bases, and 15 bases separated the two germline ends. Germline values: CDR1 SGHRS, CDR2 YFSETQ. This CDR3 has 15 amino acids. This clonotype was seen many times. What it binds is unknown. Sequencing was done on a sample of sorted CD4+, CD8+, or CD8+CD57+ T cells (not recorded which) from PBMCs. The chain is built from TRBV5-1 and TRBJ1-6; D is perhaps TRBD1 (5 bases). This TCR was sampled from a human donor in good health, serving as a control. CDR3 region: CASSSGPLEDSPLHF. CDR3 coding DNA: TGCGCCAGCAGCTCGGGGCCACTAGAGGATTCACCCCTCCACTTT.